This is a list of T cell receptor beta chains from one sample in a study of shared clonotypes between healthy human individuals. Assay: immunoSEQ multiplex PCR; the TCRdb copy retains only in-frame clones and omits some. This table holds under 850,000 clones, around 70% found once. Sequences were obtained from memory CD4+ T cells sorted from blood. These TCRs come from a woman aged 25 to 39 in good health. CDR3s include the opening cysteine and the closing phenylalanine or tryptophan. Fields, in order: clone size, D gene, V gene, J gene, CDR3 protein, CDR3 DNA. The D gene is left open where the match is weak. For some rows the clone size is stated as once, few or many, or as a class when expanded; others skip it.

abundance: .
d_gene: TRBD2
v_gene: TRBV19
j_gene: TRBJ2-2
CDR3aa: CASISRGGLNTGELFF
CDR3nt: TGTGCCAGTATCTCCCGGGGGGGATTGAACACCGGGGAGCTGTTTTTT

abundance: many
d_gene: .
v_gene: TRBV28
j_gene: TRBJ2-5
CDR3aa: CASSPLSETQYF
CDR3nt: TGTGCCAGCAGCCCGCTATCCGAGACCCAGTACTTC

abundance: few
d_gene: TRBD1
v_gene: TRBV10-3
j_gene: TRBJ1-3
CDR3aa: CAISDTGAGNTIYF
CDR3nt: TGTGCCATCAGTGATACAGGGGCTGGAAACACCATATATTTT

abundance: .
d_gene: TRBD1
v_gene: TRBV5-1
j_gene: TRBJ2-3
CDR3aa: CASSLIRDSSTDTQYF
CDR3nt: TGCGCCAGCAGCTTAATACGGGACAGTAGCACAGATACGCAGTATTTT

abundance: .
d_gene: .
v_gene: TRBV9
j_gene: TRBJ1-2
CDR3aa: CASSVDGTNYGYTF
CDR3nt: TGTGCCAGCAGCGTAGATGGGACTAACTATGGCTACACCTTC

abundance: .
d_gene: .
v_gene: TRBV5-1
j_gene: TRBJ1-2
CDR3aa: CASSFIMDSNYGYTF
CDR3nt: TGCGCCAGCAGCTTTATAATGGACAGCAACTATGGCTACACCTTC

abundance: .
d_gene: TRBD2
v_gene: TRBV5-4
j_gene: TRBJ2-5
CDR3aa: CASSFSASGIETQYF
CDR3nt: TGTGCCAGCAGCTTTTCTGCTAGCGGGATTGAGACCCAGTACTTC

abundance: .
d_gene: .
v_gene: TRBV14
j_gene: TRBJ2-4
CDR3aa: CASSQGTLGIQYF
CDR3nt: TGTGCCAGCAGCCAAGGAACATTGGGCATTCAGTACTTC

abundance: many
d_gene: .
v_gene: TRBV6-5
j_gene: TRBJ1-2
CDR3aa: CASSYSESTRDGYTF
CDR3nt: TGTGCCAGCAGTTACTCGGAGAGCACGCGAGATGGCTACACCTTC

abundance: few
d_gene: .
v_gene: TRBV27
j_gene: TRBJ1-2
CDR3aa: CASSSSGAPYGYTF
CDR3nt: TGTGCCAGCAGTTCCTCGGGGGCCCCATATGGCTACACCTTC

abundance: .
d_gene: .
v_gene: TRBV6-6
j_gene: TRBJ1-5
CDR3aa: CASRTEGDLNQPQHF
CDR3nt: TGTGCCAGCAGGACCGAAGGGGACCTCAATCAGCCCCAGCATTTT

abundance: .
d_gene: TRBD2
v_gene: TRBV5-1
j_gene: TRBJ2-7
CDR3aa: CASSWGLVTDEQYF
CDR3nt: TGCGCCAGCAGCTGGGGACTAGTAACGGACGAGCAGTACTTC

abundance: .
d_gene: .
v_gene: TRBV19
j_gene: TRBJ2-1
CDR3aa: CASSPRSGVYNEQFF
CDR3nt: TGTGCCAGTAGTCCACGTTCCGGGGTCTACAATGAGCAGTTCTTC

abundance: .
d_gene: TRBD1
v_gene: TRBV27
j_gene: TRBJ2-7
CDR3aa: CAIHYDRVLHEQYF
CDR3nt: TGTGCCATCCACTACGACAGGGTACTCCACGAGCAGTACTTC

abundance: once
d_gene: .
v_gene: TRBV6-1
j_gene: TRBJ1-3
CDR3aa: CASSEASFGNTIYF
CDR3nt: TGTGCCAGCAGTGAAGCTTCATTCGGAAACACCATATATTTT

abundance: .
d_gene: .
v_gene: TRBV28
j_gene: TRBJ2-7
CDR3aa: CASSLRGGLDYEQYF
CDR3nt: TGTGCCAGCAGTTTAAGGGGGGGGCTGGACTACGAGCAGTACTTC

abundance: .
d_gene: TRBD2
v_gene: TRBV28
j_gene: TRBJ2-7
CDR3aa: CASSLTSGVYEQYF
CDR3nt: TGTGCCAGCAGTTTGACTAGCGGGGTATACGAGCAGTACTTC

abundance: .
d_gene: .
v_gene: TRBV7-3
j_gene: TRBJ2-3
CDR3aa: CASSLGRRHSDTQYF
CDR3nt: TGTGCCAGCAGCTTGGGACGGCGCCACTCAGATACGCAGTATTTT

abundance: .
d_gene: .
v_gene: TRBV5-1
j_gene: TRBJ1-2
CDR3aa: CASSLGRGLSLSANYGYTF
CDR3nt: TGCGCCAGCAGCCTTGGTCGCGGACTGAGCCTGTCAGCTAACTATGGCTACACCTTC

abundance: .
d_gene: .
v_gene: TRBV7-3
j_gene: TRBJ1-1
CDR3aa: CASSLQGDTEAFF
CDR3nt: TGTGCCAGCAGCTTACAAGGGGATACTGAAGCTTTCTTT

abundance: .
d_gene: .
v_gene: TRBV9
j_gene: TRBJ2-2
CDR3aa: CASSGRANTGELFF
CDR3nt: TGTGCCAGCAGCGGGAGGGCGAACACCGGGGAGCTGTTTTTT

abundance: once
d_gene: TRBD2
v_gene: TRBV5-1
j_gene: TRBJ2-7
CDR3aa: CASSPWAGGVHEQYF
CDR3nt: TGCGCCAGCAGTCCTTGGGCGGGAGGTGTCCACGAGCAGTACTTC

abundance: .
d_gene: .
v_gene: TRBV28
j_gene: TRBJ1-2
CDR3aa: CASSSGLYGYTF
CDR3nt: TGTGCCAGCAGTTCGGGGCTCTATGGCTACACCTTC

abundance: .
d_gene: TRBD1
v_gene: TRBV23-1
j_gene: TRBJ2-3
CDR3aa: CASSRTQQQGQGLDTQYF
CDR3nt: TGCGCCAGCAGTCGCACACAACAACAGGGACAGGGTTTAGATACGCAGTATTTT

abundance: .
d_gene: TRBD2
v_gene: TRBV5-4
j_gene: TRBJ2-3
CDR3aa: CASSSSGRGADTQYF
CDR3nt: TGTGCCAGCAGCTCGAGCGGGAGGGGGGCAGATACGCAGTATTTT

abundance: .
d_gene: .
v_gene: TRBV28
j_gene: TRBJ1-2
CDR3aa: CASQSNYGYTF
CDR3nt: TGTGCCAGCCAATCGAACTATGGCTACACCTTC

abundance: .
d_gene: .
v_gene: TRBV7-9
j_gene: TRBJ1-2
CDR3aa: CASSLASTGHGYTF
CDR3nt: TGTGCCAGCAGCTTAGCGTCAACAGGCCATGGCTACACCTTC

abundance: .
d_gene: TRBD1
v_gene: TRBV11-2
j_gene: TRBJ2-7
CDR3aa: CASSMTGWYEQYF
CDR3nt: TGTGCCAGCAGTATGACAGGGTGGTACGAGCAGTACTTC

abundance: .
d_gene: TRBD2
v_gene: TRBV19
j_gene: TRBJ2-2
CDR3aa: CASLGTSGTGELFF
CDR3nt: TGTGCCAGTTTGGGGACTAGCGGGACCGGGGAGCTGTTTTTT

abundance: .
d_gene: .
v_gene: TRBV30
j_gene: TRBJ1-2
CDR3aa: CAWDRSYGYTF
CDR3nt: TGTGCCTGGGACAGGAGCTATGGCTACACCTTC

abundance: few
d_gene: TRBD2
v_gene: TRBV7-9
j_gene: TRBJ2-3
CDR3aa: CASSLDVGTSRSW
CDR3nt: TGTGCCAGCAGCCTCGACGTCGGGACTAGTCGTTCATGG

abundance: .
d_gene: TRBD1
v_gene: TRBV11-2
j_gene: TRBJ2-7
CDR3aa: CASSSGTGGGGVYEQYF
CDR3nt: TGTGCCAGCAGCTCCGGGACAGGGGGCGGAGGGGTTTACGAGCAGTACTTC

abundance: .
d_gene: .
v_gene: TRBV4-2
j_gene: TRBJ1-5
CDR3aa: CASSQEAQGNQPQHF
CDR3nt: TGTGCCAGCAGCCAAGAAGCGCAGGGCAATCAGCCCCAGCATTTT

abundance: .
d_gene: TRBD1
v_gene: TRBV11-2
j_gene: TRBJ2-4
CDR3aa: CASSQAGQVQNIQYF
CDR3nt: TGTGCCAGCAGCCAAGCCGGACAGGTCCAAAACATTCAGTACTTC

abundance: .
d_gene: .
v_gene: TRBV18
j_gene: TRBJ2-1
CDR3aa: CASSPARLGRDNEQFF
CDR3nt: TGTGCCAGCTCACCCGCTCGACTAGGACGGGACAATGAGCAGTTCTTC

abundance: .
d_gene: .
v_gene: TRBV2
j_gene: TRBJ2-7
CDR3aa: CASSVVLSTYEQYF
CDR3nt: TGTGCCAGCAGTGTGGTTCTCTCTACCTACGAGCAGTACTTC

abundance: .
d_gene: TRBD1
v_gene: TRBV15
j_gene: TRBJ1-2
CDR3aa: CATSRDRYYGYTF
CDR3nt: TGTGCCACCAGTCGGGACAGGTACTATGGCTACACCTTC